This T cell receptor beta chain was sequenced in a study of beta chain features in type 1 diabetes. General observations from the study: Shorter TCRB CDR3s, moderately but significantly so, marked every one of the four CD4+ subsets in Type 1 diabetes patients.

Expressed TCRB transcripts were sequenced because the entire RNA isolate underwent reverse transcription. Sequenced by immunoSEQ multiplex PCR; TCRdb stores in-frame clones only, minus some. In the table there are around 250,000 clones, about 15% of which are singletons. To note about this clone: Its specificity is not known.

Germline assignment: CDR1 GTSNPN and CDR2 SVGIG (reference sequence). This CDR3 contains 15 residues. V was pared by 2 bases and J by 3 bases, with 14 bases between. The sample comprised naive CD4+ T cells from blood. The chain has TRBV30 and TRBJ1-5; D gene uncertain. This TCR was sampled from a man aged 25 to 40 with type 1 diabetes. CDR3 nucleotide sequence: TGTGCCTGGAGTTCGGATGCCGGGGACAATCAGCCCCAGCATTTT. Amino acid sequence: CAWSSDAGDNQPQHF. The full variable domain, its missing parts supplied by reference TRBV30 and TRBJ1-5, is SQTIHQWPATLVQPVGSPLSLECTVEGTSNPNLYWYRQAAGRGLQLLFYSVGIGQISSEVPQNLSASRPQDRQFILSSKKLLLSDSGFYLCAWSSDAGDNQPQHFGDGTRLSIL.